Each of the 19 T cell receptor beta chains below was sequenced from the same sample in a study of cytotoxic CD8 clonotypes in ibrutinib-treated CLL. Sequencing was performed with immunoSEQ multiplex PCR; in TCRdb, only in-frame clones are kept and a portion is missing. The sample lists about 200,000 clones, approximately 75% occurring once. Sequencing used PBMCs, obtained after 12 months of ibrutinib treatment. Receptors were obtained from a human donor with chronic lymphocytic leukemia.

The rearrangement uses TRBV6-1 and TRBJ2-3, with a possible D match to TRBD1 (6 bases). From germline, CDR1 is MNHNS and CDR2 SASEGT. CDR3 size: 14 residues. Between the trimmed V and J ends, which lost 1 base and 6 bases, there was a span of 11 bases. The DNA of the CDR3 is TGTGCCAGCAGTGAAGGATGGGGGCGGGATACGCAGTATTTT. Amino acid sequence: CASSEGWGRDTQYF.

In its sample, this clone was seen a few times. This sequence joins TRBV29-1 and TRBJ2-7; 7 positions match TRBD2. Germline trimming cut 6 bases from V and 0 bases from J; bases unmatched to any gene: 8. This CDR3 region has 14 residues. The germline V gene has CDR1 SQVTM and CDR2 ANQGSEA. For the CDR3, the DNA is TGCAGCGTCTCCTCTAGCGGATACTCCTACGAGCAGTACTTC. This codes for CSVSSSGYSYEQYF.

V and J are TRBV5-6 and TRBJ2-4; TRBD2 matches at 7 bases. V lost 2 bases, J lost 6 bases, and 8 bases stayed unmatched. This CDR3 contains 15 residues. Germline V gene lookup returns CDR1 SGHDT and CDR2 YYEEEE. Written as DNA, the CDR3 is TGTGCCAGCAGCTTTCTCTCGGGGGGAGGAAACATTCAGTACTTC. Translating it yields CASSFLSGGGNIQYF. The full variable domain, its missing parts supplied by reference TRBV5-6 and TRBJ2-4, is DAGVTQSPTHLIKTRGQQVTLRCSPKSGHDTVSWYQQALGQGPQFIFQYYEEEERQRGNFPDRFSGHQFPNYSSELNVNALLLGDSALYLCASSFLSGGGNIQYFGAGTRLSVL.

The rearrangement uses TRBV10-3 and TRBJ1-1, with D maybe TRBD1 (5 bases). The ends were cut back, 6 bases at V and 0 bases at J, with 11 bases in the middle. Per the germline V gene, CDR1 is ENHRY and CDR2 is SYGVKD. This CDR3 has 14 amino acids. The CDR3 region is CAISPRDLNTEAFF. DNA of the CDR3: TGTGCCATCAGCCCCCGGGACCTGAACACTGAAGCTTTCTTT.

This chain joins TRBV7-6 and TRBJ2-1; 7 bases match TRBD2. CDR1 and CDR2 from the germline V gene are SGHVS and FNYEAQ. Germline trimming cut 0 bases from V and 8 bases from J; bases unmatched to any gene: 7. This CDR3 spans 15 amino acids. The CDR3 region has the DNA TGTGCCAGCAGCTTAGCGCTTGCGGGAGTGTATGAGCAGTTCTTC. Residues: CASSLALAGVYEQFF.

The CDR3 nucleotides are TGCGCCAGCAGACTAGCGGGAGATACGCAGTATTTT. Translated, it gives CASRLAGDTQYF. The chain joins TRBV10-2 to TRBJ2-3; 9 nucleotides align to TRBD2. The germline gives CDR1 WSHSY, CDR2 SAAADI. This CDR3 is 12 amino acids long. V lost 6 bases, J lost 5 bases, and 0 bases stayed unmatched.

This clone turned up a few times. The rearrangement uses TRBV7-9 and TRBJ2-7, with no clear D. Germline V lookup: CDR1 SEHNR, CDR2 FQNEAQ (reference sequence). CDR3 size: 13 residues. Trimming took off 3 bases at V and 3 bases at J, with 9 bases between the two ends. CDR3 amino acids: CASSFSADYEQYF. The CDR3 DNA reads TGTGCCAGCAGCTTTTCGGCAGACTACGAGCAGTACTTC.

V and J are TRBV4-1 and TRBJ1-4, with no clear D. The CDR3 is 12 amino acids. CDR1 is MGHRA and CDR2 is YSYEKL in the germline V gene. V lost 0 bases and J lost 8, with 4 bases in between. CDR3 region: CASSQEGEKLFF. In nucleotides, the CDR3 is TGCGCCAGCAGCCAAGAGGGGGAAAAACTGTTTTTT.

The V and J genes are TRBV28 and TRBJ2-7; 8 positions match TRBD2. The CDR3 length is 15 residues. Germline V CDR1 and CDR2: MDHEN, SYDVKM. The trim removed 3 bases at V and 5 bases at J, leaving 9 bases unmatched. DNA of the CDR3: TGTGCCAGCAGTTTGTTCCACAGCGGGAGACACGAGCAGTACTTC. It translates to CASSLFHSGRHEQYF.

This clone was detected only once. The gene calls are TRBV18 and TRBJ1-1, with D uncertain. In germline, CDR1 is KGHSH, CDR2 LQKENI. V gave up 5 bases and J gave up 0 bases, with 7 bases separating them. This CDR3 is built from 13 residues. CDR3: CASSSDMNTEAFF. CDR3 coding DNA: TGTGCCAGCTCATCCGACATGAACACTGAAGCTTTCTTT.

This clone was recorded a few times. The rearrangement links TRBV6-5 to TRBJ1-2; D gene unclear. Germline V gene sequence: CDR1 MNHEY, CDR2 SVGAGI. V was shortened by 0 bases and J by 8 bases, with 10 bases between the two germline ends. The CDR3 loop spans 13 amino acids. Here the CDR3 reads CASSYSRAGGYTF. In DNA form, the CDR3 reads TGTGCCAGCAGTTACTCGAGGGCAGGCGGCTACACCTTC.

The chain employs TRBV5-1 and TRBJ2-5; either TRBD1 or TRBD2 may supply D (5 bases each). This CDR3 is built from 15 residues. V was cut by 1 base and J by 1 base, with 11 bases left in between. The germline gives CDR1 SGHRS, CDR2 YFSETQ. The CDR3 is CASSLTGTTQETQYF. The CDR3 nucleotides are TGCGCCAGCAGCTTGACCGGGACGACCCAAGAGACCCAGTACTTC.

For this clone: A read error may produce the germline difference seen at one junction end. The rearrangement uses TRBV18 and TRBJ1-4; D might be TRBD1 (6 bases). The CDR3 has 14 residues. The germline gives CDR1 KGHSH, CDR2 LQKENI. CDR3 DNA: TGTGCCAGCTCACTCGGACAGAGTAATGAAAAGCTGTTTTTT. Protein product: CASSLGQSNEKLFF.

The chain links TRBV6-5 to TRBJ2-5; 10 bases agree with TRBD1. Germline V gene data show CDR1 as MNHEY and CDR2 as SVGAGI. The CDR3 spans 13 residues. Trimming took 6 bases from V and 5 from J; bases not matched to a gene: 3. CDR3 nucleotide sequence: TGTGCCAGCAGAGGGACAGGGGCCGAGACCCAGTACTTC. Amino acids: CASRGTGAETQYF.

The V call is TRBV5-1, the J call TRBJ2-2; D gene uncertain. The CDR3 covers 12 residues. The V gene's germline CDR1 is SGHRS and CDR2 YFSETQ. The V and J ends lost 7 bases and 3 bases respectively, with 7 bases between them. The CDR3 nucleotides read TGCGCCAGCGGAAGGGACACCGGGGAGCTGTTTTTT. It is translated as CASGRDTGELFF. Full variable domain (remainder filled in from reference TRBV5-1 and TRBJ2-2): KAGVTQTPRYLIKTRGQQVTLSCSPISGHRSVSWYQQTPGQGLQFLFEYFSETQRNKGNFPGRFSGRQFSNSRSEMNVSTLELGDSALYLCASGRDTGELFFGEGSRLTVL.

This chain links TRBV2 with TRBJ1-2; 8 nucleotides line up with TRBD1. Germline CDR1 SNHLY, CDR2 FYNNEI. CDR3 length equals 13 residues. The V gene end was trimmed by 5 bases and the J gene end by 7 bases; junction bases not matched to a gene: 6. The DNA of the CDR3 is TGTGCCAGCAGTAAGACAGGGGAGCCTGGCTACACCTTC. This sequence encodes CASSKTGEPGYTF. The whole variable domain, remainder taken from reference TRBV2 and TRBJ1-2, is EPEVTQTPSHQVTQMGQEVILRCVPISNHLYFYWYRQILGQKVEFLVSFYNNEISEKSEIFDDQFSVERPDGSNFTLKIRSTKLEDSAMYFCASSKTGEPGYTFGSGTRLTVV.

Of note for this clone: Sequence at one end of the junction differs from germline and may be a read error. The V gene is TRBV5-1, the J gene TRBJ2-7, with D possibly TRBD1 on 6 matching bases. From germline, CDR1 is SGHRS and CDR2 YFSETQ. This CDR3 has 13 amino acids. For the CDR3, the DNA is TGTGCCAGCAGCCCTGGACAGAACTACGAGCAGTACTTC. Translating gives CASSPGQNYEQYF. Full variable domain (remainder filled in from reference TRBV5-1 and TRBJ2-7): KAGVTQTPRYLIKTRGQQVTLSCSPISGHRSVSWYQQTPGQGLQFLFEYFSETQRNKGNFPGRFSGRQFSNSRSEMNVSTLELGDSALYLCASSPGQNYEQYFGPGTRLTVT.

The chain couples TRBV28 to TRBJ2-5; no clear D gene. V was cut by 0 bases and J by 7 bases, with 18 bases left in between. Germline lookup yields CDR1 MDHEN and CDR2 SYDVKM. This CDR3 is built from 16 residues. This CDR3 reads CASSLWAGSHTGTQYF. For the CDR3, the DNA is TGTGCCAGCAGTTTATGGGCCGGGTCTCACACGGGGACCCAGTACTTC.

This chain connects TRBV28 to TRBJ2-7; 7 positions agree with TRBD1. CDR1 MDHEN and CDR2 SYDVKM come from the germline V gene. Losses at the gene ends were 4 bases for V and 3 bases for J; bases not matched to a gene: 6. The CDR3 sequence is 14 residues long. For the CDR3, the DNA is TGTGCCAGCAGTTACGTGACAGGGAACTACGAGCAGTACTTC. Translation: CASSYVTGNYEQYF. The complete variable domain, with remaining parts taken from reference TRBV28 and TRBJ2-7, reads DVKVTQSSRYLVKRTGEKVFLECVQDMDHENMFWYRQDPGLGLRLIYFSYDVKMKEKGDIPEGYSVSREKKERFSLILESASTNQTSMYLCASSYVTGNYEQYFGPGTRLTVT.